This entry describes one TCR beta chain. Its antigen is undetermined. The germline V gene encodes CDR1 GTSNPN and CDR2 SVGIG (reference sequence). The CDR3 is 13 amino acids. The sample comes from a study of STAT5B mutations in CD4+ large granular lymphocyte leukemia. Regarding the study as a whole: No patients shared main leukemic clonotypes, though around 25% appeared at low frequency elsewhere. Data were not HLA-matched across samples.

Buffy coats from healthy blood donors served as controls. Sequencing was at survey level. Sequencing was performed with immunoSEQ multiplex PCR; in TCRdb, only in-frame clones are kept and a portion is missing. This sample carries 20,000 or so clones, about 81% of them seen once, and the ten largest clones take over 10%. Input material: CD4+ T cells from blood buffy coats. The V call is TRBV30, the J call TRBJ1-5; no reliable D call. The TCR originated in a human donor in good health. For the CDR3, the DNA is TGTGCTTCCGCCGCAGCGGGCAATCAGCCCCAGCATTTT. Translation gives CASAAAGNQPQHF.